What follows describes a single T cell receptor beta chain. The antigen remains unidentified. The CDR3 loop spans 15 amino acids. The ends lost 0 bases at V and 9 bases at J; junction bases unmatched: 11. Germline V gene data show CDR1 as LGHNA and CDR2 as YNFKEQ. The data belong to a study of T cell responses to AZD1222 COVID-19 vaccine. The wider study: Both about-4-week and about-12-week second-dose recipients were combined. Whole-study results and caveats: Across the whole spike, CD4 TCRs peaked at regions 160-218 and 743-854. At study baseline, merely more than 5 AZD1222 recipients were seropositive. A reported finding is that nearly half of spike-specific TCRs target unmutated variant regions.

Clones were sequenced by immunoSEQ multiplex PCR, and TCRdb holds only the in-frame ones, with some missing. Among 95,000 to 150,000 clones, roughly 87% were seen once, and the ten largest hold about 10%. The V and J genes are TRBV4-2 and TRBJ2-7; 7 bases fit TRBD1. The sequence was obtained from an adult in good health. Specimen: peripheral blood, collected on day 0 of AZD1222 vaccination. Here the CDR3 reads CASSQERDSALGQYF. Written as DNA, the CDR3 is TGTGCCAGCAGCCAAGAAAGGGACAGCGCTCTAGGGCAGTACTTC.